This T cell receptor beta chain derives from a study of blood T cell repertoires in COVID-19. At the level of the study: Whether acute or convalescent, the COVID-19 samples came from the United States, Italy and Spain. Sample material is recorded as cDNA or gDNA derived from T cells, B-cell-depleted T cells, or PBMCs.

In the original analysis: Using reference gene primer amplification, nucleated cell counts were estimated. Sequencing used immunoSEQ multiplex PCR; TCRdb keeps in-frame clones, though not all of them. The D gene and trimming were derived from the DNA, and the V and J assignments and clone size from that table. The table shows more than 250,000 clones, with about 80% occurring only once. Looked up from germline, CDR1 is SEHNR and CDR2 is FQNEAQ (reference sequence). V lost 8 bases to trimming and J lost 4 bases; unmatched junction nucleotides: 7. The CDR3 spans 13 residues. The chain links TRBV7-9 to TRBJ1-1; TRBD1 aligns across 7 bases. What was sequenced was peripheral blood. The sequence was collected from a human donor in a cohort sampled during active COVID-19. The CDR3 nucleotides are TGTGCCAGCTCGGACAGGCTGGGCACTGAAGCTTTCTTT. Encoded protein: CASSDRLGTEAFF.